This passage covers 6 T cell receptor beta chains from one sample sequenced in a study of neurological immune-mediated disorders (dated by TCRdb to between 2018 and 2021). Library method: 5' RACE. Sequencing relied on an Illumina HiSeq 2500. Starting from the raw public reads, TCRdb applied fastp trimming at Q25, assembled clones with MiXCR and retained in-frame beta chains. Rows matching on CDR3 protein sequence are summarized as one entry with the most common DNA and genes. For this sample there are more than 20,000 distinct CDR3 sequences; approximately 13% appear just once. Together, the top ten hold roughly 5.4% of the sample. The sample's time point label, in plain terms: technical triplicate 1. Source material: CD4+ T cells from blood. The receptors were gathered from a female donor with HTLV-1-associated myelopathy (HAM/TSP).

This clonotype has at least ten counts. This rearrangement joins TRBV11-2 to TRBJ2-2, with 10 bases that match TRBD1. The CDR3 has 15 amino acids. V was clipped by 5 bases and J by 4 bases; unmatched bases: 4. Germline CDR1 SGHAT, CDR2 FQNNGV. The CDR3 DNA reads TGTGCCAGCAGCACCGACAGGGGGCTCACCGGGGAGCTGTTTTTT. Translation: CASSTDRGLTGELFF.

There are many counts of this clonotype. The chain uses TRBV3-1 and TRBJ2-3, with D perhaps TRBD2 (7 bases). The CDR3 contains 16 residues. Germline V gene lookup returns CDR1 LGHDT and CDR2 YNNKEL (reference sequence). V lost 1 base, J lost 3 bases, and 14 bases lay in between. The CDR3 nucleotides are TGTGCCAGCAGCCAAGGGGGGGGGGCCAGGACAGATACGCAGTATTTT. Its translation: CASSQGGGARTDTQYF.

This clonotype was recorded many times. The rearrangement links TRBV7-2 to TRBJ1-1; TRBD1 matches at 11 bases. The CDR3 runs to 16 residues. Germline CDR1 is SGHTA and CDR2 is FQGNSA. Germline trimming cut 5 bases from V and 3 bases from J; bases unmatched to any gene: 8. CDR3 amino acids: CASSRRTGGLDTEAFF. In nucleotides, the CDR3 is TGTGCCAGCAGCAGACGGACAGGGGGCTTGGACACTGAAGCTTTCTTT.

There are many counts of this clonotype. The chain recombines TRBV20-1 with TRBJ2-1; D call uncertain. With 3 bases removed from V and 5 bases from J, the gap between germline ends came to 11 bases. CDR3 length: 13 residues. CDR1 is DFQATT, CDR2 SNEGSKA, per germline (reference sequence). DNA for the CDR3: TGCAGTGCTAGGGAGAGGAAAAACAATGAGCAGTTCTTC. As protein: CSARERKNNEQFF.

On this clonotype: Because the CDR3's place on the DNA is in doubt, the DNA is left out and the CDR3 is given as listed by TCRdb. This chain uses TRBV7-3 with TRBJ1-3. Germline loops: CDR1 SGHTA, CDR2 FQGTGA. The CDR3 is 18 amino acids long, termini counted. The CDR3 loop is CASSFYICSARARNTIYF.

This clonotype was picked up many times. The rearrangement joins TRBV12-3 or TRBV12-4 to TRBJ2-3; 13 bases agree with TRBD2. After removal of 5 bases from V and 4 bases from J, the junction contained 6 bases not matched to a gene. The CDR3 has 16 amino acids. CDR3 coding DNA: TGTGCCAGCAGTCTACTAGCGGGGGGGCCCTCAGATACGCAGTATTTT. The encoded protein is CASSLLAGGPSDTQYF.